The T cell receptor (beta chain) under discussion was sequenced for a study of PD-1 blockade in classical Hodgkin lymphoma. Study findings and constraints: Before treatment, TCR diversity in newly diagnosed patients was reportedly lower than in healthy donors. Nothing has yet pinned down what causes the repertoire differences, possibly disease activity or prior therapy.

The protocol was immunoSEQ multiplex PCR, while the TCRdb copy is restricted to in-frame clones and leaves out a portion. Here the sample spans about 93,000 clones, 78% being singletons. The CDR3 extends over 14 amino acids. The V and J ends lost 5 bases and 2 bases, in that order; junction bases with no gene match: 6. Germline V gives CDR1 SGHAT, CDR2 FQNNGV. Time point reported: cycle 4 day 1 (C4D1), after more than 5 weeks of nivolumab. Each patient's relapse followed autologous stem cell transplantation, and brentuximab vedotin exposure varied. Remarks on this clone: Its antigen remains unidentified.

The source was peripheral blood mononuclear cells (PBMCs), collected before the fourth cycle of nivolumab. This clonotype was sampled from a human donor with classical Hodgkin lymphoma. V usage is TRBV11-2 and J usage is TRBJ2-7, with 7 bases that match TRBD1. The chain's CDR3 is CASSPWDSTYEQYF. The CDR3 DNA reads as TGTGCCAGCAGCCCGTGGGACAGTACCTACGAGCAGTACTTC. Full variable domain (missing parts from reference TRBV11-2 and TRBJ2-7): EAGVAQSPRYKIIEKRQSVAFWCNPISGHATLYWYQQILGQGPKLLIQFQNNGVVDDSQLPKDRFSAERLKGVDSTLKIQPAKLEDSAVYLCASSPWDSTYEQYFGPGTRLTVT.